This T cell receptor (beta chain) was sequenced in a study of blood T cell repertoires in COVID-19. Data came from immunoSEQ multiplex PCR; TCRdb stores just in-frame clones and leaves some out. The sample includes 350,000 to 400,000 clones, around nine tenths of them seen just once. Trimming pared 4 bases from V and 8 bases from J, leaving 12 bases between. This CDR3 spans 13 amino acids. CDR1 and CDR2 (germline): SGHKS, YYEKEE (reference sequence). Sequenced input: PBMCs or T cells enriched from blood (not recorded which). This chain joins TRBV5-5 and TRBJ1-4; D is unclear. This sequence originates from a woman in her thirties who had recovered from COVID-19. CDR3 sequence: CASSREGGEKLFF. As DNA, the CDR3 is TGTGCCAGCAGCCGCGAGGGTGGCGAAAAACTGTTTTTT.